This is a list of T cell receptor beta chains from one sample in a study of T cells in Graves' hyperthyroidism and ophthalmopathy. In TCRdb, the multiplex PCR reads were re-called with MiXCR into one record per CDR3 protein. This table holds approximately 370,000 distinct CDR3 sequences, about 15% found once. Source material: blood. The receptors originated from a woman in her 30s with Graves' hyperthyroidism that later progressed to Graves' ophthalmopathy. Both conserved end residues are part of each CDR3. A D gene is named only where the DNA matches it firmly. Size tells how often a clone was seen (once, few, many) or the class of an expanded clone, and some rows leave it out.

D gene	clone size	V gene	J gene	CDR3 DNA	CDR3 protein
NA	many	TRBV5-1	TRBJ1-5	TGCGCCAGCAGCTTGTCCCAGCCTAGCAATCAGCCCCAGCATTTT	CASSLSQPSNQPQHF
NA	many	TRBV27	TRBJ1-2	TGTGCCAGCAGTTCGGGGCCTTCTGGCTACACCTTC	CASSSGPSGYTF
NA	many	TRBV14	TRBJ1-1	TGTGCCAGCAGCCAATTTGGGACTGAAGCTTTCTTT	CASSQFGTEAFF
NA	many	TRBV12-3/TRBV12-4	TRBJ1-5	TGTGCCAGCAGTTTAGGTCACAGTAGCAATCAGCCCCAGCATTTT	CASSLGHSSNQPQHF
NA	many	TRBV28	TRBJ2-2	TGTGCCAGCACAAACGGGGGCTCGAGACGCACCGGGGAGCTGTTTTTT	CASTNGGSRRTGELFF
NA	NA	TRBV20-1	TRBJ1-3	TGCAGTGCAATGAGGGAGCCTGGAAACACCATATATTTT	CSAMREPGNTIYF
NA	many	TRBV6-1	TRBJ2-5	TGTGCCAGCAGTGAAGCAGGAGGGGTCCAAGAGACCCAGTACTTC	CASSEAGGVQETQYF
NA	many	TRBV10-3	TRBJ2-3	TGTGCCATCAGTGAGTCGGAGTGGCGGCAAGACCGCCCGACCCCTTTGACAGATACGCAGTATTTT	CAISESEWRQDRPTPLTDTQYF
NA	few	TRBV30	TRBJ1-1	TGTGCCTGGAACCAAATGGAGCACACTGAAGCTTTCTTT	CAWNQMEHTEAFF
NA	many	TRBV28	TRBJ1-2	TGTGCCAGCAGTCCGACCCACGGGGTAGGCTATGGCTACACCTTC	CASSPTHGVGYGYTF
TRBD1	many	TRBV7-9	TRBJ1-2	TGTGCCAGCAGCCGACCAGGGACAGACCATAACTATGGCTACACCTTC	CASSRPGTDHNYGYTF
NA	many	TRBV15	TRBJ2-7	TGTGCCACCAGCAGGGACTCCTTAGTATACGAGCAGTACTTC	CATSRDSLVYEQYF
NA	many	TRBV9	TRBJ1-5	TGTGCCAGCAGCCGGGGTAACAATCAGCCCCAGCATTTT	CASSRGNNQPQHF
NA	few	TRBV6-1	TRBJ2-1	TGTGCCAGCAGTAACACAGGGTTTTTCAATGAGCAGTTCTTC	CASSNTGFFNEQFF
TRBD1	many	TRBV20-1	TRBJ2-5	TGCAGTGCAACCACAGGGGATGGGACCCAGTACTTC	CSATTGDGTQYF